The text below deals with one TCR beta chain. The source of the sample is a study of blood T cell repertoires in COVID-19. For the study at large: T cells, B-cell-depleted T cells, or PBMCs supplied cDNA or gDNA.

Using immunoSEQ multiplex PCR, the repertoire was profiled, and TCRdb retains in-frame clones only, with some absent. The sample shows fewer than 300,000 clones, 82% of them seen only once. The receptor comes from a man in his forties who had been exposed to COVID-19. The sequenced sample was PBMCs or T cells enriched from blood (not recorded which).

The CDR3 DNA is TGTGCCAGCAGCTCTCAACAGGGGCATGGCTACACCTTC. Amino acids: CASSSQQGHGYTF. V gene TRBV13 combines with J gene TRBJ1-2, with 7 bases aligning to TRBD1. J gave up 6 bases and V 4 bases, and 5 bases lay outside the gene matches. The CDR3 is 13 residues long. Germline loops: CDR1 PRHDT, CDR2 FYEKMQ (reference sequence).